The T cell receptor (beta chain) under discussion was sequenced for a study of blood T cell repertoires in COVID-19. Study background: PBMCs, B-cell-depleted T cells, or T cells were the source of the cDNA or gDNA that made up the material.

This CDR3 has 17 residues. After removal of 4 bases from V and 8 bases from J, the junction contained 17 bases not matched to a gene. The germline gives CDR1 MGHRA, CDR2 YSYEKL. Profiled with immunoSEQ multiplex PCR; TCRdb holds only in-frame clones, not every one. The repertoire has 62,000 or so clones, around 91% of them found once; the top ten carry approximately 2.7%. This TCR was recovered from a middle-aged man with acute or convalescent COVID-19. The chain uses TRBV4-1 and TRBJ2-1; 7 bases fit TRBD2. The specimen sequenced was peripheral blood. CDR3 protein: CASSLKGWLAEKDEQFF. The DNA of the CDR3 is TGCGCCAGCAGCCTGAAGGGGTGGCTAGCGGAGAAGGATGAGCAGTTCTTC.